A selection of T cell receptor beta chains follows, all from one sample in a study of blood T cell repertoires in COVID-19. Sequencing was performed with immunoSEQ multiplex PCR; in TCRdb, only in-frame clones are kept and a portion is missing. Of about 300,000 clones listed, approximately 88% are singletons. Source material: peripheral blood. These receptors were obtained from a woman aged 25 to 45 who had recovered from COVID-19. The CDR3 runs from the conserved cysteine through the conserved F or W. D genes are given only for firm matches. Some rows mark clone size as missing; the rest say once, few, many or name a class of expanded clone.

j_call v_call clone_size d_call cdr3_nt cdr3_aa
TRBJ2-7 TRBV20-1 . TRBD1 TGCAGTGCTAGTTTGGGCAGGGGGTACGAGCAGTACTTC CSASLGRGYEQYF
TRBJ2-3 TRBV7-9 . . TGTGCCAGCAGCGTTTCAGGAAATACGCAGTATTTT CASSVSGNTQYF
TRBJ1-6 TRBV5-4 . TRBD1 TGTGCCAGCAGCTTGGGGACAGGGGAGCAGTCACCCCTCCACTTT CASSLGTGEQSPLHF
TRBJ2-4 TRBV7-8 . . TGTGCCAGCAGCTTTTCCCTAGCCAAAAACATTCAGTACTTC CASSFSLAKNIQYF
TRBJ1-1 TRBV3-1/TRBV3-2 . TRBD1 TGTGCCAGCAGCCAAGAAGGGGTAGGGACAGGCACTGAAGCTTTCTTT CASSQEGVGTGTEAFF
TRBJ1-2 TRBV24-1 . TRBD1 TGTGCCACCAGTGATACGACAGGGCCTGGGGGCTACACCTTC CATSDTTGPGGYTF
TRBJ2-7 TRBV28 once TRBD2 TGTGCCAGCAGTTTAGCGGGGGGAAGCTCCTACGAGCAGTACTTC CASSLAGGSSYEQYF
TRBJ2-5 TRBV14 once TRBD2 TGTGCCAGCAGCCTCGGACTAGCGGGGGGGCCGGAGACCCAGTACTTC CASSLGLAGGPETQYF
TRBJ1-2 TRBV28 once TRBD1 TGTGCCAGCAGTTCGATGATGGGACAGGGAACCAACTATGGCTACACCTTC CASSSMMGQGTNYGYTF
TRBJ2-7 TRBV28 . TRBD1 TGTGCCAGCAGTACAGGGGCTACGGTCTACGAGCAGTACTTC CASSTGATVYEQYF
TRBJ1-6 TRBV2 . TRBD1 TGTGCCGGAGCGGGGGGACAGAGAAATTCACCCCTCCACTTT CAGAGGQRNSPLHF
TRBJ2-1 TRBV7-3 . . TGTGCCAGCAGCTTCGACAGCCCAGGTGAGCAGTTCTTC CASSFDSPGEQFF
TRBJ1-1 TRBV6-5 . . TGTGCCAGCATGGGCACCTCTAAGGCTTTCTTT CASMGTSKAFF
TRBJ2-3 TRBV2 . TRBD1 TGTGCCAGCCGTCGTTTCAGGACAGGGGGCGGAGATACGCAGTATTTT CASRRFRTGGGDTQYF
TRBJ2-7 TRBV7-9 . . TGTGCCAGCAGTGGCCCTAGGGGCCCCGAGCAGTACTTC CASSGPRGPEQYF
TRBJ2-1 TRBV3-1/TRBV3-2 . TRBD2 TGTGCCAGCAGCCAAGATCTACGACTAGCGGGGGGGCGGGATGAGCAGTTCTTC CASSQDLRLAGGRDEQFF
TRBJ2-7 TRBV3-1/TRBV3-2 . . TGTGCCAGCAGCCCCTCGAGGGCAAGCGCGCAGTACTTC CASSPSRASAQYF
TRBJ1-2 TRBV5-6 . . TGTGCCAGCAGCTTTGCGGCTACTTATGGCTACACCTTC CASSFAATYGYTF
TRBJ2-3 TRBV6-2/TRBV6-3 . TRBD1 TGTGCCAGCAGTGGGTACAGGGGGGCGACAGATACGCAGTATTTT CASSGYRGATDTQYF
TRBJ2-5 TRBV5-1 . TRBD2 TGCGCCAGCAGCCACCTTCTAGGACTAGCGGGGTACCAAGAGACCCAGTACTTC CASSHLLGLAGYQETQYF
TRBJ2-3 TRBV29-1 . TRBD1 TGCAGCGGACAGGGACATTCTAGCACAGATACGCAGTATTTT CSGQGHSSTDTQYF
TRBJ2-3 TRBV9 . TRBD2 TGTGCCAGCAGCGTAGGTCAGCGGGGGCACCAATATACGCAGTATTTT CASSVGQRGHQYTQYF
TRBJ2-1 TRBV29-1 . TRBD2 TGCAGCGCCTCGGCCCTAGCGGGAAGCTACAATGAGCAGTTCTTC CSASALAGSYNEQFF
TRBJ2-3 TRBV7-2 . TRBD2 TGTGCCAGCAGCCAGCGGACTAGTTTATTTTCAGATACGCAGTATTTT CASSQRTSLFSDTQYF
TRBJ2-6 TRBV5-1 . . TGCGCCAGCAGCTTGCAGGGGAGCTCTGGGGCCAACGTCCTGACTTTC CASSLQGSSGANVLTF
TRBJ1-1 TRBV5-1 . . TGCGCCAGCAGCTTGTCGGTTAACACTGAAGCTTTCTTT CASSLSVNTEAFF
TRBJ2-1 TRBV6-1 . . TGTGCCAGCAGTGAAGTGAGGGCTCCCTACAATGAGCAGTTCTTC CASSEVRAPYNEQFF
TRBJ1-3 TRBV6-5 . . TGTGCCAGCAGGCCCTTCGAGGGAAACACCATATATTTT CASRPFEGNTIYF
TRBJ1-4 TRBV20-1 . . TGCAGTGCTACTGACATGACCGGGGAAAAACTGTTTTTT CSATDMTGEKLFF
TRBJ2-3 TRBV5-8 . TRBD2 TGTGCCAGCAGGAGGGAGAGCGGGGGGACAGAGGATACGCAGTATTTT CASRRESGGTEDTQYF
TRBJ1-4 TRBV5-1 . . TGCGCCAGCAGCTTGACTACAACTAATGAAAAACTGTTTTTT CASSLTTTNEKLFF
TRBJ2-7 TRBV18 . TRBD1 TGTGCCAGCTCACCACGGGACAGCTTTATCGAATACGAGCAGTACTTC CASSPRDSFIEYEQYF
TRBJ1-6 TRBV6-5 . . TGTGCCAGCAGTTTGGCAGGGACACCACTTAATTCACCCCTCCACTTT CASSLAGTPLNSPLHF
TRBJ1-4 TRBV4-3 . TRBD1 TGCGCCAGCAGCCGATGGACAGGGGACACTAATGAAAAACTGTTTTTT CASSRWTGDTNEKLFF
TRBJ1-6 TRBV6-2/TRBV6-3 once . TGTGCCAGCAGTTACTTCCACAGGCCGGCGAATTCACCCCTCCACTTT CASSYFHRPANSPLHF
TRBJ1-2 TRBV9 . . TGTGCCAGCAGCGTTTGGTCTTGGACAGATTACACCTTC CASSVWSWTDYTF
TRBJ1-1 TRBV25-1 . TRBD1 TGTGCCAGCAGGACGGGACAGGGGTCGGCTTTCTTT CASRTGQGSAFF
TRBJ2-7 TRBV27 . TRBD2 TGTGCCAGCAGTCTCGGACTAGCGGGGGGGAGCTCCTACGAGCAGTACTTC CASSLGLAGGSSYEQYF
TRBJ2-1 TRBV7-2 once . TGTGCCAGCAGTCACAGGGAGGGTGAGCAGTTCTTC CASSHREGEQFF
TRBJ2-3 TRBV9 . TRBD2 TGTGCCAGCAGCGTAGGGGCGGGGGGGCCGAACACAGATACGCAGTATTTT CASSVGAGGPNTDTQYF
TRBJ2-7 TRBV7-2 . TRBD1 TGTGCCAGCAGCTTCCAACGGCCAGGGGGCGGCTCCTACGAGCAGTACTTC CASSFQRPGGGSYEQYF
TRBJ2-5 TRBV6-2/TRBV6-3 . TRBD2 TGTGCCAGCAGTCAGACTAGCGGGGGGTTGAGGGAGACCCAGTACTTC CASSQTSGGLRETQYF
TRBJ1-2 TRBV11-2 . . TGTGCCAGCAGCTTTTCTCGCGGGAAAGGATATCATGGCTACACCTTC CASSFSRGKGYHGYTF
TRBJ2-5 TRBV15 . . TGTGCCACCAGCGGTACAGGGGAGACCCAGTACTTC CATSGTGETQYF
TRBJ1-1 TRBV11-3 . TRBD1 TGTGCCAGCAGCTCAACCGGGACAGGGGGGATGGCTTTCTTT CASSSTGTGGMAFF
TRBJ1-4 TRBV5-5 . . TGTGCCAGCAGCTTGGGTCTGGGGGCGGGTGAAAAACTGTTTTTT CASSLGLGAGEKLFF
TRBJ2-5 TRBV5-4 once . TGTGCCAGCAGCACAGAAACAGGGATTGGGGAGACCCAGTACTTC CASSTETGIGETQYF
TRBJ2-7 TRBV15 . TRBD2 TGTGCCACCAGCCCCCTCGACCGGGGGGGCGTCGAGCAGTACTTC CATSPLDRGGVEQYF
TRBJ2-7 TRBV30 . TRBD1 TGTGCCTGGAGCGGACAGGGGCTATACGAGCAGTACTTC CAWSGQGLYEQYF
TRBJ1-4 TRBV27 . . TGTGCCAGCAGTCCCGGACAGACAAATGAAAAACTGTTTTTT CASSPGQTNEKLFF
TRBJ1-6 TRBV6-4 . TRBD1 TGTGCCAGCAGTGAATTTCCGGGACAGGGGGGTTCACCCCTCCACTTT CASSEFPGQGGSPLHF
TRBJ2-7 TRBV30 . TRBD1 TGTGCCTGGAGTACTCCAGGGGGCGGCTACGAGCAGTACTTC CAWSTPGGGYEQYF
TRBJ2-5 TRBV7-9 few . TGTGCCAGCAGCTTACCGCTACCCCCAGAGACCCAGTACTTC CASSLPLPPETQYF
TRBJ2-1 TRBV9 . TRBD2 TGTGCCAGCAGCACTCTGGGTGGGGGGACTAGCGTTTATGAGCAGTTCTTC CASSTLGGGTSVYEQFF
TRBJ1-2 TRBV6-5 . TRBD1 TGTGCCAGCAGTCTGCGGGACAGGCGCTATGGCTACACCTTC CASSLRDRRYGYTF